The 21 T cell receptor beta chains below all came from one sample that was sequenced in a study of beta chain features in type 1 diabetes. The antigens of these receptors remain unknown. Findings of the study overall: Significant though moderate, a shortening of TCRB CDR3s appeared in all four CD4+ subsets of Type 1 diabetes patients.

Sequenced material consisted of expressed TCRB transcripts (all of the isolated RNA was reverse transcribed). The protocol was immunoSEQ multiplex PCR, while the TCRdb copy is restricted to in-frame clones and leaves out a portion. The table shows hundreds of thousands of clones, with roughly 13% occurring only once. Material for sequencing was naive CD4+ T cells from blood. Receptors originate from a man aged 18 to 29 with type 1 diabetes.

This chain links TRBV18 with TRBJ2-7; 7 bases map to TRBD1. CDR3 size: 14 residues. The V and J ends lost 1 base and 5 bases, in that order; junction bases with no gene match: 5. Germline CDR1 reads KGHSH; CDR2 reads LQKENI. CDR3 region: CASSPLRQGDEQYF. CDR3 sequence (DNA): TGTGCCAGCTCACCACTTAGACAGGGAGACGAGCAGTACTTC.

This clone was counted only a few times. The V call is TRBV11-2, the J call TRBJ1-2; unclear D gene. Germline loops: CDR1 SGHAT, CDR2 FQNNGV. Trimming removed 4 bases at V and 4 bases at J, with 10 bases between. The CDR3 has 13 amino acids. CDR3 DNA: TGTGCCAGCAGCTCCCGGGGTGGCTATGGCTACACCTTC. Its protein is CASSSRGGYGYTF.

The chain employs TRBV27 and TRBJ2-1; the match to TRBD2 covers 8 bases. The CDR3 is 16 residues long. Looked up from germline, CDR1 is MNHEY and CDR2 is SMNVEV (reference sequence). Losses at the gene ends were 5 bases for V and 6 bases for J; bases not matched to a gene: 12. The DNA for the CDR3 is TGTGCCAGCAGTCTGTCCGGGACTAGTGGGGGCAATGAGCAGTTCTTC. It codes for CASSLSGTSGGNEQFF.

The chain carries TRBV30 and TRBJ2-7; 8 nucleotides line up with TRBD1. Germline V lookup: CDR1 GTSNPN, CDR2 SVGIG (reference sequence). CDR3 size: 13 residues. Germline trimming cut 1 base from V and 5 bases from J; bases unmatched to any gene: 4. CDR3 sequence (DNA): TGTGCCTGGAGTGGGCTGACAGGGGACGAGCAGTACTTC. Translation gives CAWSGLTGDEQYF.

This clone occurred a few times. The chain recombines TRBV30 with TRBJ1-4, with a possible D match to TRBD1 (5 bases). CDR1 and CDR2 from the germline V gene are GTSNPN and SVGIG (reference sequence). The CDR3 is 13 residues long. Between the trimmed V and J ends, which lost 1 base and 8 bases, there was a span of 11 bases. In nucleotides, the CDR3 is TGTGCCTGGAGTGCAGGGTTTGGGGAAAAACTGTTTTTT. Its protein is CAWSAGFGEKLFF.

The V and J genes are TRBV9 and TRBJ1-6, with a tentative D call TRBD1 (5 bases). The V gene's germline CDR1 is SGDLS and CDR2 YYNGEE. The CDR3 totals 14 residues. The V gene lost 0 bases and the J gene lost 6 bases, with 7 bases spanning the gap. The CDR3 reads CASSVVGVNSPLHF. DNA for the CDR3: TGTGCCAGCAGCGTAGTGGGGGTTAATTCACCCCTCCACTTT.

The chain uses TRBV30 and TRBJ1-5; D not resolved. Trimming stripped 2 bases from V and 6 bases from J, with 11 bases between. The CDR3 totals 13 residues. The germline V gene has CDR1 GTSNPN and CDR2 SVGIG (reference sequence). CDR3 loop: CAWSTTRGQPQHF. In DNA, the CDR3 is TGTGCCTGGAGTACGACCCGGGGTCAGCCCCAGCATTTT.

This clone was detected only a few times. Other DNA sequences in the sample encode the same CDR3. V and J are TRBV30 and TRBJ2-7, with D unresolved. The V gene's germline CDR1 is GTSNPN and CDR2 SVGIG (reference sequence). This CDR3 is built from 11 residues. The germline V and J ends were trimmed by 2 bases and 1 base, with 3 bases remaining between them. The DNA for the CDR3 is TGTGCCTGGAGTTTATCCTACGAGCAGTACTTC. Translation: CAWSLSYEQYF. Based on the CDR3 plus reference TRBV30 and TRBJ2-7, the full variable domain is SQTIHQWPATLVQPVGSPLSLECTVEGTSNPNLYWYRQAAGRGLQLLFYSVGIGQISSEVPQNLSASRPQDRQFILSSKKLLLSDSGFYLCAWSLSYEQYFGPGTRLTVT.

The V call is TRBV15, the J call TRBJ1-4; D is perhaps TRBD1 (6 bases). The CDR3 contains 15 residues. Germline-derived CDR1 and CDR2 are LNHNV and YYDKDF (reference sequence). Trimming removed 2 bases from V and 2 bases from J, with 9 bases in between. CDR3 residues: CATSRTQGTNEKLFF. In nucleotides, the CDR3 is TGTGCCACCAGCAGAACACAGGGTACTAATGAAAAACTGTTTTTT.

The V gene is TRBV4-1, the J gene TRBJ1-1; 9 bases match TRBD1. The junction had 0 bases not matched to a gene; V was cut back by 3 bases and J by 7 bases. CDR1 is MGHRA, CDR2 YSYEKL, per germline. The length of the CDR3 is 12 residues. CDR3: CASSQGQGEAFF. As DNA, the CDR3 is TGCGCCAGCAGCCAGGGACAGGGTGAAGCTTTCTTT.

This clone was detected only a few times. The CDR3 spells CASSRGIGGGVPGEQYF. CDR3 nucleotides: TGCGCCAGCAGCCGGGGAATAGGAGGGGGTGTTCCGGGCGAGCAGTACTTC. This rearrangement joins TRBV5-1 to TRBJ2-7, with D perhaps being TRBD1 or TRBD2 (6 bases each). CDR1 is SGHRS and CDR2 is YFSETQ in the germline V gene. The germline V and J ends were trimmed by 4 bases and 6 bases, with 26 bases remaining between them. The CDR3 is made up of 17 amino acids.

This clone was picked up a small number of times. The gene calls are TRBV5-6 and TRBJ2-3; 12 positions match TRBD2. There are 17 residues in the CDR3. Germline CDR1 and CDR2: SGHDT and YYEEEE. With 4 bases clipped from V and 0 bases from J, the junction kept 6 bases outside the gene matches. CDR3 residues: CASSVRLAGDSTDTQYF. In DNA form, the CDR3 reads TGTGCCAGCAGCGTCAGACTAGCGGGGGATAGCACAGATACGCAGTATTTT. Full variable domain (outside the CDR3, taken from reference TRBV5-6 and TRBJ2-3): DAGVTQSPTHLIKTRGQQVTLRCSPKSGHDTVSWYQQALGQGPQFIFQYYEEEERQRGNFPDRFSGHQFPNYSSELNVNALLLGDSALYLCASSVRLAGDSTDTQYFGPGTRLTVL.

This clone was seen only a few times. The V and J genes are TRBV6-5 and TRBJ2-2; 11 bases map to TRBD1. Germline lookup yields CDR1 MNHEY and CDR2 SVGAGI. The CDR3 is 16 residues long. The V and J ends lost 6 bases and 5 bases, in that order; junction bases with no gene match: 8. The DNA for the CDR3 is TGTGCCAGCAGCTACCGGACAGGGGGCCGGACCGGGGAGCTGTTTTTT. This encodes CASSYRTGGRTGELFF.

In its sample, this clone was seen a few times. The rearrangement uses TRBV7-2 and TRBJ2-6; D is unclear. Trimming left V 4 bases short and J 0 bases short, with 10 bases between. In germline, CDR1 is SGHTA, CDR2 FQGNSA. This CDR3 is built from 16 residues. CDR3 region: CASSSPALSGANVLTF. DNA for the CDR3: TGTGCCAGCAGCTCCCCAGCACTCTCTGGGGCCAACGTCCTGACTTTC.

This clone turned up a few times. This sequence joins TRBV10-3 and TRBJ1-1, with TRBD1 matching over 8 bases. CDR1 ENHRY and CDR2 SYGVKD come from the germline V gene. V trimming: 6 bases; J trimming: 1 base; junction bases outside the gene matches: 4. The CDR3 loop spans 14 amino acids. CDR3 sequence reads: CAISQDRENTEAFF. CDR3 bases: TGTGCCATCAGCCAGGACAGGGAGAACACTGAAGCTTTCTTT.

This clone turned up a few times. V gene TRBV18 combines with J gene TRBJ2-3, with TRBD1 matching over 8 bases. CDR1 and CDR2 from the germline V gene are KGHSH and LQKENI. After removal of 6 bases from V and 2 bases from J, the junction contained 13 bases not matched to a gene. The CDR3 consists of 17 residues. For the CDR3, the DNA is TGTGCCAGCTCCCGAACAGGACAGGGATTACCCACAGATACGCAGTATTTT. Its translation is CASSRTGQGLPTDTQYF.

A few counts support this clone. The sample holds other DNA sequences that translate to the same CDR3. The gene calls are TRBV28 and TRBJ2-3; D uncertain. Looked up from germline, CDR1 is MDHEN and CDR2 is SYDVKM. The CDR3 is made up of 11 amino acids. V lost 3 bases and J 5 bases, leaving 3 bases between the germline ends. CDR3 amino acids: CASSLGDTQYF. CDR3 DNA: TGTGCCAGCAGTTTGGGAGATACGCAGTATTTT.

The chain employs TRBV6-4 and TRBJ1-4; D is ambiguous. V dropped 4 bases and J dropped 8 bases, with 11 bases sitting between them. The CDR3 runs 13 residues. CDR1 is MRHNA, CDR2 SNTAGT, per germline. The CDR3 DNA follows: TGTGCCAGCAGTGTGGCCCTCGGAGAAAAACTGTTTTTT. As protein: CASSVALGEKLFF.

This chain joins TRBV6-5 and TRBJ1-2, with D hard to call. CDR3 size: 13 residues. Germline V gene sequence: CDR1 MNHEY, CDR2 SVGAGI. V lost 6 bases and J lost 5, with 13 bases in between. The CDR3 here is CASRADALYGYTF. The CDR3 bases are TGTGCCAGCAGAGCCGACGCCCTATATGGCTACACCTTC.

This chain joins TRBV20-1 and TRBJ2-7; D unresolved. The germline gives CDR1 DFQATT, CDR2 SNEGSKA (reference sequence). This CDR3 has 10 amino acids. V was trimmed by 7 bases and J by 3 bases, leaving 7 bases between them. The DNA of the CDR3 is TGCAGTGATCCCAGCTACGAGCAGTACTTC. It codes for CSDPSYEQYF.

The table lists this clone with a few counts. The chain links TRBV30 to TRBJ2-1; tentatively, D is TRBD2 (7 bases). The CDR3 extends over 17 amino acids. In germline, CDR1 is GTSNPN, CDR2 SVGIG (reference sequence). With 2 bases removed from V and 0 bases from J, the gap between germline ends came to 17 bases. CDR3 residues: CAWSSLGGLSSYNEQFF. The DNA of the CDR3 is TGTGCCTGGAGTTCCTTGGGGGGGCTTAGCTCCTACAATGAGCAGTTCTTC.